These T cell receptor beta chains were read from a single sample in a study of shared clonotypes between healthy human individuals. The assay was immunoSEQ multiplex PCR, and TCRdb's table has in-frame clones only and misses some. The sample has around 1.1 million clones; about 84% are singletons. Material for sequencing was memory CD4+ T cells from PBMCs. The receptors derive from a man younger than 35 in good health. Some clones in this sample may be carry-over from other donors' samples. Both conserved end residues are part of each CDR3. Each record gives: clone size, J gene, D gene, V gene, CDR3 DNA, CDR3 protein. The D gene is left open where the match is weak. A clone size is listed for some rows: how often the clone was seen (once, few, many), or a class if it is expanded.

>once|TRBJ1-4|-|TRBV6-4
TGTGCCAGCGCGCCCGAACCGGGGGGGAAACTGTTTTTT
CASAPEPGGKLFF
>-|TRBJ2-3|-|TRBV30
TGTGCCTGGAGTGTGGGTTCTGAGCAGTATTTT
CAWSVGSEQYF
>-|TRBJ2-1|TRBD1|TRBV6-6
TGTGCCAGCAGACCGGGACAGGCTAGGTACAATGAGCAGTTCTTC
CASRPGQARYNEQFF
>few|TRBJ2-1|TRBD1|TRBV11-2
TGTGCCAGCGGGACAGACTACAATGAGCAGTTCTTC
CASGTDYNEQFF
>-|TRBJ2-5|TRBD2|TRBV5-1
TGCGCCAGCAGCCCCGGACTAGCGGGACACCAAGAGACCCAGTACTTC
CASSPGLAGHQETQYF
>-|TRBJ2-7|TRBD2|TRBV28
TGTGCCAGCAGTTCTCCGGGGGGGACGGCTCGCCCCTACGAGCAGTACTTC
CASSSPGGTARPYEQYF
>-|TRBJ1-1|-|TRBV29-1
TGCAGCGCTCAGACCACTAAAGCCTTCTTT
CSAQTTKAFF
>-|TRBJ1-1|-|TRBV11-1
TGTGCCAGCAGCTTGGGGGTAAAAAACACTGAAGCTTTCTTT
CASSLGVKNTEAFF
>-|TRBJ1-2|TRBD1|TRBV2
TGTGCCAGCAGTCCTACAGGGGGGCGATATGGCTACACCTTC
CASSPTGGRYGYTF
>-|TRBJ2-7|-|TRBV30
TGTGCCTGGACCAGGGGCCGCTACGAGCAGTACTTC
CAWTRGRYEQYF
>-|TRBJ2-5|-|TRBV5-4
TGTGCCAGCAGCTTGGTGGGATCCAAAGAGACCCAGTACTTC
CASSLVGSKETQYF
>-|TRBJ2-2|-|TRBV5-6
TGTGCCAGCAGCTTGTCCCCAGGGAACACCGGGGAGCTGTTTTTT
CASSLSPGNTGELFF
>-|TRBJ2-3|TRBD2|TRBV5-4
TGTGCCAGCAGCTCCGCTAGCGGGAGCACAGATACGCAGTATTTT
CASSSASGSTDTQYF
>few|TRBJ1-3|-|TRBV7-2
TGTGCCAGCAGCTTAGGTCCGGCCCCGGGCACTGGAAACACCATATATTTT
CASSLGPAPGTGNTIYF
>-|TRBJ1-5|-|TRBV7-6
TGTGCCAGCAGCTTAGGAGGGTGGGATCAGCCCCAGCATTTT
CASSLGGWDQPQHF
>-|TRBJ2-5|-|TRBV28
TGTGCCAGCACCCCAGGGGGAGGGCTCGAGACCCAGTACTTC
CASTPGGGLETQYF
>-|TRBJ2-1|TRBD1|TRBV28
TGTGCCACCTCGGTATCGACAGGGAGCTCCTACAATGAGCAGTTCTTC
CATSVSTGSSYNEQFF
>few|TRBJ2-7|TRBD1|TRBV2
TGTGCCAGCAGGACATGGGACAGCTCCTACGAGCAGTACTTC
CASRTWDSSYEQYF
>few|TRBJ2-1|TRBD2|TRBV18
TGTGCCAGCTCCCATACTAGCGGGAGATTACGGGATGAGCAGTTCTTC
CASSHTSGRLRDEQFF
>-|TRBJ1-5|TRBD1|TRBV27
TGTGCCAGCAGTTCCCCGGGACAGGCGGCTCAGCCCCAGCATTTT
CASSSPGQAAQPQHF
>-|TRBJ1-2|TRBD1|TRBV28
TGTGCCAGCAGACGCCCCCCGAGGACAGGGATGAACTATGGCTACACCTTC
CASRRPPRTGMNYGYTF
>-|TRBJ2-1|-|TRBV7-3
TGTGCCAGCAGCTTAAGGGACGGTCGGAATGAGCAGTTCTTC
CASSLRDGRNEQFF
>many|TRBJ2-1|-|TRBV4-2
TGTGCCAGCAGCCCCTCAATCTATGAGCAGTTCTTC
CASSPSIYEQFF
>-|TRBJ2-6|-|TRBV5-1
TGCGCCAGCAGCTTGAATCCAGGGAGCGGGGCCAACGTCCTGACTTTC
CASSLNPGSGANVLTF
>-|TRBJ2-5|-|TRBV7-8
TGTGCCAGCAGCTTAGCGGGAGCCGAGACCCAGTACTTC
CASSLAGAETQYF
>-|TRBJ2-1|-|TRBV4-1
TGCGCCAGCAGCCAAGATATTAGCGGCCTGTTCTTC
CASSQDISGLFF
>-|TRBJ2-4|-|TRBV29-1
TGCAGCGTTGCCGGACGGGCCAAAAACATTCAGTACTTC
CSVAGRAKNIQYF